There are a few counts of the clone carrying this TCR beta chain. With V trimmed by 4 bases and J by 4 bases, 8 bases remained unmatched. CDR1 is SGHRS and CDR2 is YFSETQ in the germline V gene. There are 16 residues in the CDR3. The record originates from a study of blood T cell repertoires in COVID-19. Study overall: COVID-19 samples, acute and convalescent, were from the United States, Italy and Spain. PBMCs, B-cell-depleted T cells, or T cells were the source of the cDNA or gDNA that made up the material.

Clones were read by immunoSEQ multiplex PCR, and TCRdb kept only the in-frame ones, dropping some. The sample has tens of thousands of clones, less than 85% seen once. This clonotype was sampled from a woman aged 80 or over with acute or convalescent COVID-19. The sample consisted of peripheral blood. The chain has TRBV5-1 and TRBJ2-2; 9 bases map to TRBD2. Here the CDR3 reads CASSAAPSGITGELFF. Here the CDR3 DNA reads TGCGCCAGCAGCGCTGCACCTAGCGGGATCACCGGGGAGCTGTTTTTT. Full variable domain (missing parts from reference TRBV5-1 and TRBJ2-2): KAGVTQTPRYLIKTRGQQVTLSCSPISGHRSVSWYQQTPGQGLQFLFEYFSETQRNKGNFPGRFSGRQFSNSRSEMNVSTLELGDSALYLCASSAAPSGITGELFFGEGSRLTVL.